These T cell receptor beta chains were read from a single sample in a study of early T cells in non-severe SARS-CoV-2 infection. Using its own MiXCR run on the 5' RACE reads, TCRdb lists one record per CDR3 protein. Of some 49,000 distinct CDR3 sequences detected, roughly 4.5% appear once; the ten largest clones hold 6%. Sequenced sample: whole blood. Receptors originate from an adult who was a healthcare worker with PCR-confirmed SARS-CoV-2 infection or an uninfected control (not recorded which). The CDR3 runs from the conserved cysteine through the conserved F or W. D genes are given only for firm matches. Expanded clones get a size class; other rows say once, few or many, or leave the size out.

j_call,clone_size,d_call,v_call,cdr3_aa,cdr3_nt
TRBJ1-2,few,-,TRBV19,CASSIFNGVGQLNGYTF,TGTGCCAGTAGTATCTTTAATGGCGTAGGACAGCTCAATGGCTACACCTTC
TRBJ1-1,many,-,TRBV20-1,CSARLIPGLPRSTKTEAFF,TGCAGTGCTAGATTAATCCCGGGACTCCCTCGGAGTACGAAAACTGAAGCTTTCTTT
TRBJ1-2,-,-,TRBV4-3,CASSHQGNYGYTF,TGCGCCAGCAGCCACCAGGGAAACTATGGCTACACCTTC
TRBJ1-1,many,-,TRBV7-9,CASSLDARGAEAFF,TGTGCCAGCAGCTTAGATGCCCGAGGGGCTGAAGCTTTCTTT
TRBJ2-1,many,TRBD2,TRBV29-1,CSVEGGLARNEQFF,TGCAGCGTTGAAGGCGGACTAGCTCGCAATGAGCAGTTCTTC
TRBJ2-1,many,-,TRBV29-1,CSVPTLGLAYNEQFF,TGCAGCGTGCCGACCCTGGGTCTGGCGTACAATGAGCAGTTCTTC
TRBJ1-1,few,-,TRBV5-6,CASIQESHRTEAFF,TGTGCCAGCATCCAAGAGAGTCATCGCACTGAAGCTTTCTTT
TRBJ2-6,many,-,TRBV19,CASSGNRAGANVLTF,TGTGCCAGTAGTGGAAACAGGGCCGGGGCCAACGTCCTGACTTTC
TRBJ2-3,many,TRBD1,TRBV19,CASRSGQGISDTQYF,TGTGCCAGTAGGTCGGGACAGGGAATCTCAGATACGCAGTATTTT
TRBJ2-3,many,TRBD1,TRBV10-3,CAIGARGRIADTQYF,TGTGCCATCGGAGCCAGGGGGCGCATCGCAGATACGCAGTATTTT
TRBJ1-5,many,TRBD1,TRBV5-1,CASSMGQGQPQHF,TGCGCCAGCAGCATGGGACAGGGTCAGCCCCAGCATTTT
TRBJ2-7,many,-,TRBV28,CASGQVAGLTYEQYF,TGTGCCAGCGGGCAAGTCGCGGGCCTTACCTACGAGCAGTACTTC
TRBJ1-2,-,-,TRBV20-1,CSAGDLANYGYTF,TGCAGTGCTGGGGATCTAGCTAACTATGGCTACACCTTC
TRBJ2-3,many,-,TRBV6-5,CASSYSAQSTDTQYF,TGTGCCAGCAGTTACTCGGCACAGAGCACAGATACGCAGTATTTT
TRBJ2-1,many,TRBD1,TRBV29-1,CSVEYRGWTGDNEQFF,TGCAGCGTTGAATATAGGGGGTGGACAGGGGACAATGAGCAGTTCTTC
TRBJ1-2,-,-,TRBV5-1,CASSLEQAVYGYTF,TGCGCCAGCAGCTTGGAACAGGCGGTCTATGGCTACACCTTC
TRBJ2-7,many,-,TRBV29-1,CSVARVLGEQYF,TGCAGCGTTGCCAGGGTATTAGGTGAGCAGTACTTC
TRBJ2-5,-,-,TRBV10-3,CAISPTSQETQYF,TGTGCCATCAGTCCGACTAGTCAAGAGACCCAGTACTTC
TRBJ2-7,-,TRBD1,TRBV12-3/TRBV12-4,CASSLPQGANEQYF,TGTGCCAGCAGTCTTCCACAGGGGGCAAATGAGCAGTACTTC
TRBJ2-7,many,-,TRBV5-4,CASSLNGGVSYEQYF,TGTGCCAGCAGCTTGAACGGGGGCGTGAGTTACGAGCAGTACTTC
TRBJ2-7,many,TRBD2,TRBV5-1,CASSSRGSRYEQYF,TGCGCCAGCAGCTCGCGGGGGTCCCGCTACGAGCAGTACTTC
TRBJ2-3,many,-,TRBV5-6,CASSDKSGASDTQYF,TGTGCCAGCAGCGACAAGTCGGGGGCTTCCGATACGCAGTATTTT
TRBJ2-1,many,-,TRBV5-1,CASSLDRWNEQFF,TGCGCCAGCAGCTTGGACAGATGGAATGAGCAGTTCTTC
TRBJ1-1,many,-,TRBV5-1,CASSLGWTEAFF,TGCGCCAGCAGCTTGGGGTGGACTGAAGCTTTCTTT
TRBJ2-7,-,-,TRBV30,CAWTGQSRGVQYF,TGTGCCTGGACCGGACAGAGCCGAGGAGTGCAGTACTTC
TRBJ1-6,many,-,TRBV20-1,CSASTSSYNSPLHF,TGCAGTGCTAGTACCAGCTCCTATAATTCACCCCTCCACTTT
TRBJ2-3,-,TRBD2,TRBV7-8,CASSLNPSSGRGTDTQYF,TGTGCCAGCAGCTTAAACCCCAGTAGCGGGAGGGGCACAGATACGCAGTATTTT
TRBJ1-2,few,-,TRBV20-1,CSARHGTQPNYGYTF,TGCAGTGCTAGGCATGGGACACAACCTAACTATGGCTACACCTTC
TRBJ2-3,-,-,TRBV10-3,CAISESRDRQDTQYF,TGTGCCATCAGTGAGTCGAGGGACCGCCAAGATACGCAGTATTTT
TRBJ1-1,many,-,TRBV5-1,CASSLSTVNTEAFF,TGCGCCAGCAGCTTATCGACGGTGAACACTGAAGCTTTCTTT
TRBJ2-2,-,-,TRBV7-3,CASSFSQGTGELFF,TGTGCCAGCAGCTTTTCACAGGGCACCGGGGAGCTGTTTTTT
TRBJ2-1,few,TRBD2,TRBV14,CASSLWTSGNNEQFF,TGTGCCAGCAGCCTCTGGACTAGCGGAAATAATGAGCAGTTCTTC
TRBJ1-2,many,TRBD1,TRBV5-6,CASSSLSLRDRDDYGYTF,TGTGCCAGCAGCTCCCTCTCACTCCGGGACAGGGATGACTATGGCTACACCTTC
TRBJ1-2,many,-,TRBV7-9,CASSLGPGYTF,TGTGCCAGCAGCTTAGGCCCTGGCTACACCTTC
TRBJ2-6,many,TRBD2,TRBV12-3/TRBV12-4,CASSFAKASGARANVLTF,TGTGCCAGCAGTTTCGCTAAGGCTAGCGGAGCGAGGGCCAACGTCCTGACTTTC